This TCR beta chain is from a study of graft-versus-host responses after intestinal transplantation. Broader study findings: Within the allografts of patients who had graft-donor T cell macrochimerism, graft-versus-host to host-versus-graft clonal ratios were high. There was an association between peak levels of circulating GvH clones and early post-transplant HvG declines.

The sample holds a few counts of this clone. Its antigen is undetermined. Germline CDR1 reads LGHNA; CDR2 reads YSLEER. This CDR3 contains 16 residues. V was shortened by 0 bases and J by 0 bases, with 11 bases between the two germline ends. The protocol was immunoSEQ multiplex PCR, while the TCRdb copy is restricted to in-frame clones and leaves out a portion. The table shows approximately 20,000 clones, with roughly 89% occurring only once. This TCR derives from a human patient who received an intestinal transplant, so some T cells may come from the graft donor. The input for sequencing was PBMCs, taken about 63 days after intestinal transplantation. The chain joins TRBV4-3 to TRBJ1-1; D is unresolved. CDR3 in DNA: TGCGCCAGCAGCCAAGATTCCGGCGGAATGAACACTGAAGCTTTCTTT. Translating gives CASSQDSGGMNTEAFF.